These 6 T cell receptor beta chains originate from one sample sequenced in a study of blood T cell repertoires in COVID-19. TCRdb's copy holds only in-frame clones and misses some; the assay was immunoSEQ multiplex PCR. The sample contains approximately 73,000 clones, about 89% of which appear only once. Sequenced: peripheral blood. The receptors stem from a woman aged 55-70 years with acute or convalescent COVID-19.

The rearrangement uses TRBV10-3 and TRBJ2-5; 7 nucleotides line up with TRBD1. The CDR3 is 15 amino acids. Germline V gene lookup returns CDR1 ENHRY and CDR2 SYGVKD. V was clipped by 5 bases and J by 5 bases; unmatched bases: 11. The CDR3 region is CAISPRTGSRETQYF. The DNA for the CDR3 is TGTGCCATCAGTCCTCGGACAGGTTCACGGGAGACCCAGTACTTC.

The chain has TRBV27 and TRBJ1-1; TRBD1 matches 7 bases. V gave up 4 bases and J gave up 3 bases; unmatched junction bases: 8. Per germline, CDR1 MNHEY and CDR2 SMNVEV (reference sequence). The CDR3 is 15 residues long. In DNA, the CDR3 is TGTGCCAGCAGTTACGGACCCAGGGGGGACACTGAAGCTTTCTTT. Its translation is CASSYGPRGDTEAFF.

The rearrangement uses TRBV7-2 and TRBJ1-6; D is unclear. This CDR3 is 17 amino acids long. Trimming cost V 1 base and J 7 bases, with 17 bases left between them. Germline V CDR1 and CDR2: SGHTA, FQGNSA. This CDR3 reads CASSLEGGAGRNSPLHF. CDR3 DNA sequence: TGTGCCAGCAGCTTAGAGGGAGGCGCAGGCCGGAATTCACCCCTCCACTTT.

The chain carries TRBV30 and TRBJ1-1; D gene uncertain. Germline CDR1 is GTSNPN and CDR2 is SVGIG (reference sequence). The V end was cut by 4 bases, the J end by 4 bases, with 13 bases between. This CDR3 spans 13 amino acids. The CDR3 DNA reads TGTGCCTGGAATAGGGTCGGAGGCACTGAAGCTTTCTTT. It codes for CAWNRVGGTEAFF.

The chain employs TRBV7-6 and TRBJ2-7; TRBD1 aligns across 7 bases. The CDR3 extends over 16 amino acids. Germline CDR1 is SGHVS and CDR2 is FNYEAQ. J lost 3 bases, V lost 5 bases, and 13 bases had no gene match. DNA for the CDR3: TGTGCCAGCAGCCCTACTCTCTGGGACAGCCACTACGAGCAGTACTTC. Translation: CASSPTLWDSHYEQYF.

This chain connects TRBV28 to TRBJ1-4; D unclear. The V end lost 9 bases, the J end lost 6 bases, and 17 bases lay between the germline ends. Germline V gene sequence: CDR1 MDHEN, CDR2 SYDVKM. The CDR3 spans 14 residues. The CDR3 sequence: CASSDGIPYEKLFF. The CDR3 DNA follows: TGTGCCAGTTCCGACGGGATCCCCTATGAAAAACTGTTTTTT.